Reported below is one T cell receptor beta chain. What it binds is not known. A much bigger clone sits one base away, suggesting this may be a read error. Alongside a J-beta primer mix, a sample-barcoded 5' primer served in a second PCR lasting about 7 to 11 cycles. TCRdb re-called the 5' RACE reads through MiXCR, storing one row per CDR3 protein. The data hold around 1.5 million distinct CDR3 sequences, with 42% observed a single time. The data derive from a study of blood T cells in healthy people across ages. The authors extracted at least 5 micrograms of total RNA per sample. The germline V gene has CDR1 MDHEN and CDR2 SYDVKM. The CDR3 is 14 amino acids. Study findings and constraints: Higher naive T cell percentage went strongly together with higher TCR beta diversity.

Specimen: blood. The TCR was taken from a woman under 30 in good health. The rearrangement uses TRBV28 and TRBJ2-5; the D gene is possibly TRBD2 (6 bases). The chain's CDR3 is CASGLTGGKETQYF. Here the CDR3 DNA reads TGTGCCAGCGGTTTAACCGGGGGAAAAGAGACCCAGTACTTC.